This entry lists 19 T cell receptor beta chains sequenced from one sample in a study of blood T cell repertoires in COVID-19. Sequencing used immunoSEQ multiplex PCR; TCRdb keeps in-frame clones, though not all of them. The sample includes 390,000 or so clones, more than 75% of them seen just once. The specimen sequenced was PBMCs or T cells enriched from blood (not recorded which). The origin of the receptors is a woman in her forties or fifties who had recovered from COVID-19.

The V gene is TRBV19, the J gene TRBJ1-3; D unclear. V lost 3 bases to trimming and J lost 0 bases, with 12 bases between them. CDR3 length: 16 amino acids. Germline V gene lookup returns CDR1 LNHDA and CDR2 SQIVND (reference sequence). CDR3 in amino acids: CASSIPLSVSGNTIYF. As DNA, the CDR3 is TGTGCCAGTAGTATCCCACTCTCGGTCTCTGGAAACACCATATATTTT. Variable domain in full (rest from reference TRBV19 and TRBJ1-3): DGGITQSPKYLFRKEGQNVTLSCEQNLNHDAMYWYRQDPGQGLRLIYYSQIVNDFQKGDIAEGYSVSREKKESFPLTVTSAQKNPTAFYLCASSIPLSVSGNTIYFGEGSWLTVV.

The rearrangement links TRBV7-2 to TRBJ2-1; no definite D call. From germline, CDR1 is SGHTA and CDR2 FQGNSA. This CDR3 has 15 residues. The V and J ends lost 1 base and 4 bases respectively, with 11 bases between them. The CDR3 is CASSLERRSYNEQFF. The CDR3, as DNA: TGTGCCAGCAGCTTAGAGCGCCGGAGTTACAATGAGCAGTTCTTC.

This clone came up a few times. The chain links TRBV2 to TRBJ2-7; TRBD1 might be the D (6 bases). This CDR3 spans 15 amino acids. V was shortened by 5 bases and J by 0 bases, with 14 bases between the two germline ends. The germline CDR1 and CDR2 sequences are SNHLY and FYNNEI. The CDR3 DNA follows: TGTGCCAGCAGTTCGGGACAAAAGGTCTCCTACGAGCAGTACTTC. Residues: CASSSGQKVSYEQYF.

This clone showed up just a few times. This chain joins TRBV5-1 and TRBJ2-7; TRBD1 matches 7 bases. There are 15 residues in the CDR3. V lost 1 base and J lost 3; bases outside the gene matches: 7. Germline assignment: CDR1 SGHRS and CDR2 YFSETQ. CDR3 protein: CASSLSTGQFYEQYF. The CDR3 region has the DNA TGCGCCAGCAGCTTGTCGACGGGACAGTTCTACGAGCAGTACTTC.

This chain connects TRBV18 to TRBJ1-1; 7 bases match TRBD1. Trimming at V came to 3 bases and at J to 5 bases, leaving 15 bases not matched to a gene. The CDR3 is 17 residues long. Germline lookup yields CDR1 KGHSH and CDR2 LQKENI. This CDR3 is CASSPVTLTGERTEAFF. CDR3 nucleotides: TGTGCCAGCTCACCTGTAACCCTAACAGGGGAGCGGACTGAAGCTTTCTTT.

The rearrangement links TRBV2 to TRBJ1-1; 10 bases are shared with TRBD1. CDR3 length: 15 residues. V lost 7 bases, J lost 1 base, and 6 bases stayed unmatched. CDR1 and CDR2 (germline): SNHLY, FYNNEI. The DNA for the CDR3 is TGTGCCAGCACAAGGGACAGGGGCTCGAACACTGAAGCTTTCTTT. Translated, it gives CASTRDRGSNTEAFF. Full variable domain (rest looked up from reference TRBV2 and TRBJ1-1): EPEVTQTPSHQVTQMGQEVILRCVPISNHLYFYWYRQILGQKVEFLVSFYNNEISEKSEIFDDQFSVERPDGSNFTLKIRSTKLEDSAMYFCASTRDRGSNTEAFFGQGTRLTVV.

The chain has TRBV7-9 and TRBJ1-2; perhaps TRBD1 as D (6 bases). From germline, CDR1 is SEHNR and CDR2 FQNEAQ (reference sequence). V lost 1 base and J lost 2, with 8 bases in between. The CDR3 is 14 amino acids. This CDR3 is CASSLGQANYGYTF. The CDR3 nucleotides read TGTGCCAGCAGCTTAGGACAGGCAAACTATGGCTACACCTTC.

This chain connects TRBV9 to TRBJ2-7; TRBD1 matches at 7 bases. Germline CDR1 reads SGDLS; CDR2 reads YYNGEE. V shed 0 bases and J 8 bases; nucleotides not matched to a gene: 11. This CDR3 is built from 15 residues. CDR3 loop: CASSVGGRGNFKQYF. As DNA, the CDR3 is TGTGCCAGCAGCGTAGGGGGCAGGGGGAACTTTAAGCAGTACTTC.

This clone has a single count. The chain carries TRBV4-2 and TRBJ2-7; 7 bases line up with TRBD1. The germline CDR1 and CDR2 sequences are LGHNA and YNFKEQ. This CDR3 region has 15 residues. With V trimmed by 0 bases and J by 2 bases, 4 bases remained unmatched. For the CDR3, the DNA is TGTGCCAGCAGCCAAGAGTTGGGACAGCCCTACGAGCAGTACTTC. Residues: CASSQELGQPYEQYF.

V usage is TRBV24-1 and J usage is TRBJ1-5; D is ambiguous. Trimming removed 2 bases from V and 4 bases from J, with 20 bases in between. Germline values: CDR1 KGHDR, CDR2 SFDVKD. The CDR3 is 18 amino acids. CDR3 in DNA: TGTGCCACCAGTGATTCCCGATCCGAGGGAATAGGGAATCAGCCCCAGCATTTT. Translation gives CATSDSRSEGIGNQPQHF.

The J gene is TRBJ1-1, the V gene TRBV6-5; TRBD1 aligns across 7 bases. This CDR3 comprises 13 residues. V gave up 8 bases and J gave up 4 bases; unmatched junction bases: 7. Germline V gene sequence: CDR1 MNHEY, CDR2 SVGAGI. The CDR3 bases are TGTGCCAGCCAACAGGGGTTTGTCACTGAAGCTTTCTTT. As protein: CASQQGFVTEAFF.

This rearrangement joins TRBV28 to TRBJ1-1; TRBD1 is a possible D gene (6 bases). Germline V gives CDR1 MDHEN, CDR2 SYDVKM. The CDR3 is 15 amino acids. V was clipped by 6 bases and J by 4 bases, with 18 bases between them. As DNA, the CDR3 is TGTGCCAGCAGCCAGAGGGGGGGGTCAAGCACTGAAGCTTTCTTT. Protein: CASSQRGGSSTEAFF.

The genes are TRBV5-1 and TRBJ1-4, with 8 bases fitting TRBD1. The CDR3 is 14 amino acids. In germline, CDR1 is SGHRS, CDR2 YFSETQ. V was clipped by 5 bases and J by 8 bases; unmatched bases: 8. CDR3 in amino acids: CASRPGGAEEKLFF. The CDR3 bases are TGCGCCAGCAGACCAGGGGGCGCCGAAGAAAAACTGTTTTTT.

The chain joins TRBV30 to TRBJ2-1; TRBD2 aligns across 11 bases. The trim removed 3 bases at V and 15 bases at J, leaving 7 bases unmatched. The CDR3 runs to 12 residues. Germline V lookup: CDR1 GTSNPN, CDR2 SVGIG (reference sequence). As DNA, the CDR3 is TGTGCCTGGAGATCGGTAGCGGGGGGGCGGTTCTTC. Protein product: CAWRSVAGGRFF.

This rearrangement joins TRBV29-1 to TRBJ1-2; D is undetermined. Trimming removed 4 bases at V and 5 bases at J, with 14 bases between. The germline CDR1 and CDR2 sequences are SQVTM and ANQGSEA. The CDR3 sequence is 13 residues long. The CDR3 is CSVGLAGHYGYTF. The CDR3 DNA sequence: TGCAGCGTTGGTCTGGCAGGTCATTATGGCTACACCTTC.

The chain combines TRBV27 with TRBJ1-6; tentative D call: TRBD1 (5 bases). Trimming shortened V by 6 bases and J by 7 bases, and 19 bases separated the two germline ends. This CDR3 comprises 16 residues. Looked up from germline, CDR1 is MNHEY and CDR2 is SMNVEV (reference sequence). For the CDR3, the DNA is TGTGCCAGCAGCTCCCCACCGGGACTCCGCAATTCACCCCTCCACTTT. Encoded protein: CASSSPPGLRNSPLHF.

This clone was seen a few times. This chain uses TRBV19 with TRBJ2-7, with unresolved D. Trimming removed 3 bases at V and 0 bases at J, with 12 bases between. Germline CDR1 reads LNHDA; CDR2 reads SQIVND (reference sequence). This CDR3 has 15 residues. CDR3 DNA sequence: TGTGCCAGTAGTATTAAACTGCTCAACTCCTACGAGCAGTACTTC. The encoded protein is CASSIKLLNSYEQYF.

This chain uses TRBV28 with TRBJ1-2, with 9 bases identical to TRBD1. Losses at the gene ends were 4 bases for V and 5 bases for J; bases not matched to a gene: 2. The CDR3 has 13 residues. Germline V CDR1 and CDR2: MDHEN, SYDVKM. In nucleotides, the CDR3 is TGTGCCAGCAGTTGGGACAGGGCGTATGGCTACACCTTC. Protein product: CASSWDRAYGYTF.

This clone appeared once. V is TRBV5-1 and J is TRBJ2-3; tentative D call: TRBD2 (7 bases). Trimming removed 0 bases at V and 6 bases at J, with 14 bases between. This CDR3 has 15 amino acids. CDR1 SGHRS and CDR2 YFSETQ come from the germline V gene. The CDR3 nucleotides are TGCGCCAGCAGCTTGGCGGTCGGGGGGCAGGATACGCAGTATTTT. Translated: CASSLAVGGQDTQYF.